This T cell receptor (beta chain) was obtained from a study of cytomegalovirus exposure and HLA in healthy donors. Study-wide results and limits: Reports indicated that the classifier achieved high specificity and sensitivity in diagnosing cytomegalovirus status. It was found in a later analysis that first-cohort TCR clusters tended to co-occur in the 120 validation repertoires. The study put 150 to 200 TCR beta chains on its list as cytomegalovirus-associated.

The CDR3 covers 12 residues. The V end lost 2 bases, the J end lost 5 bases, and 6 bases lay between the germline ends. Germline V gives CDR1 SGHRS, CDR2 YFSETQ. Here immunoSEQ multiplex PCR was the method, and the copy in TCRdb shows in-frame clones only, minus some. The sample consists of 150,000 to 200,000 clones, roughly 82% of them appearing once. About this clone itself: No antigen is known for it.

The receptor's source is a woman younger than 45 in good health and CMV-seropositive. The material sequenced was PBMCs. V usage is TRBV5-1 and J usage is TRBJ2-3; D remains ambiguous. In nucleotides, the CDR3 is TGCGCCAGCAGCTTAGCAGGAGATACGCAGTATTTT. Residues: CASSLAGDTQYF.